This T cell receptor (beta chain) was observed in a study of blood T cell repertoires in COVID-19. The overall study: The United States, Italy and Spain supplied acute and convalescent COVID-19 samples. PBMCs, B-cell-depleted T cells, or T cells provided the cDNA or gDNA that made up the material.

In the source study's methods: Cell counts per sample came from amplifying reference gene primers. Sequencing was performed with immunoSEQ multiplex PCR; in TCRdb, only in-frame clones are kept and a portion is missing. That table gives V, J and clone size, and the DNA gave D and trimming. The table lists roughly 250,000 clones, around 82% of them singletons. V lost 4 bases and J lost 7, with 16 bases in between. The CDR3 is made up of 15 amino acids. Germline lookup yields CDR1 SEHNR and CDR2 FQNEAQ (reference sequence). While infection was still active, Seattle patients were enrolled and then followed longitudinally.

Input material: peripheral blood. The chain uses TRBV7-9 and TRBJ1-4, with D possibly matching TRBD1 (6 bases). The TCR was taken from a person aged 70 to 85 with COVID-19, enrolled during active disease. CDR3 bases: TGTGCCAGCAGCTCGCCACAGGGTGTGGGTGAAAAACTGTTTTTT. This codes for CASSSPQGVGEKLFF. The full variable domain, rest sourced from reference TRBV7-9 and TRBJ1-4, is DTGVSQNPRHKITKRGQNVTFRCDPISEHNRLYWYRQTLGQGPEFLTYFQNEAQLEKSRLLSDRFSAERPKGSFSTLEIQRTEQGDSAMYLCASSSPQGVGEKLFFGSGTQLSVL.